The sequence of this T cell receptor beta chain was determined in a study of blood T cells in healthy people across ages. Regarding the study as a whole: A strong correlation was seen between TCR beta diversity and naive T cell percentage. Age showed a roughly linear inverse relationship with TCR beta diversity per million T cells.

The table lists this clonotype with a few counts. Its target is unknown. Germline CDR1 and CDR2: DFQATT and SNEGSKA (reference sequence). The CDR3 loop spans 13 amino acids. V lost 3 bases, J lost 3 bases, and 1 base stayed unmatched. The authors ran a second PCR of 7 to 11 cycles using a sample-barcoded 5' primer and a J-beta primer mix. Carrying 12 random nucleotides, a template-switch adaptor labeled each individual cDNA molecule. MiXCR, run by TCRdb on the 5' RACE reads, gives a single entry per CDR3 protein. The sample has over 500,000 distinct CDR3 sequences, over 40% seen once. The TCR comes from a woman older than 75 in good health. The chain combines TRBV20-1 with TRBJ2-2; 7 bases map to TRBD2. Sequences were obtained from blood. The CDR3 DNA reads TGCAGTGCTAGCGGGAGGTACACCGGGGAGCTGTTTTTT. This sequence encodes CSASGRYTGELFF.